This TCR beta chain was documented in a study of T-cell reconstitution after alpha-beta-depleted transplantation in children. Preparation of the TCRbeta library involved a method that used unique molecular identifiers. Via MiXCR, TCRdb re-called the PCR reads, giving one row per CDR3 protein. The repertoire consists of some 600,000 distinct CDR3 sequences, with around 16% occurring once and the leading ten covering approximately 1.1%. The CDR3 covers 16 residues. CDR1 is DFQATT and CDR2 is SNEGSKA in the germline V gene (reference sequence). With 1 base removed from V and 4 bases from J, the gap between germline ends came to 17 bases. The table lists this clonotype with many counts.

The sequence was collected from a human donor who donated a stem cell graft to a child with acute myeloid leukemia. Here the sequenced sample was PBMCs from the stem cell graft donor, taken from the stem cell graft. The V and J genes are TRBV20-1 and TRBJ2-1; D is perhaps TRBD2 (5 bases). This CDR3 is CSARAADASFYNEQFF. CDR3 in DNA: TGCAGTGCTAGAGCAGCGGACGCCTCCTTTTACAATGAGCAGTTCTTC.